The rows below give T cell receptor beta chains drawn from one sample of a study of graft-versus-host responses after intestinal transplantation. The assay was immunoSEQ multiplex PCR, and TCRdb's table has in-frame clones only and misses some. The data contain around 99,000 clones, around 90% of them singletons. For these TCRs, the target antigens are not known. Sequenced here: unstimulated CD4+ T cells sorted from spleen or lymph node cells, sampled before transplant. The origin of the receptors is a human donor who was the organ donor for an intestinal transplant. CDR3s leave out the opening cysteine and the closing phenylalanine or tryptophan. The order of the fields is V gene, J gene, clone size, CDR3 protein. Clone size, where shown, is once, few, many, or a class for clones that have expanded.

v_gene: TRBV10-3
j_gene: TRBJ1-1
abundance: .
CDR3aa: AISDPPVPEAF

v_gene: TRBV29-1
j_gene: TRBJ1-5
abundance: .
CDR3aa: SVADGNQPQH

v_gene: TRBV11-3
j_gene: TRBJ1-1
abundance: .
CDR3aa: ASSSPGGSGTDEAF

v_gene: TRBV9
j_gene: TRBJ2-5
abundance: .
CDR3aa: ASSVDGRGQETQY

v_gene: TRBV2
j_gene: TRBJ2-7
abundance: once
CDR3aa: ASTKTGTYEQY

v_gene: TRBV18
j_gene: TRBJ2-3
abundance: .
CDR3aa: ASSPPGLRGVTDTQY

v_gene: TRBV15
j_gene: TRBJ1-1
abundance: .
CDR3aa: ATSRGEGLMNTEAF

v_gene: TRBV4-1
j_gene: .
abundance: once
CDR3aa: ASSQGRGIEQY

v_gene: TRBV5-1
j_gene: TRBJ1-1
abundance: .
CDR3aa: ASSLDRANTEAF

v_gene: TRBV6-1
j_gene: TRBJ1-1
abundance: .
CDR3aa: ASSPTAEAEAF

v_gene: TRBV4-2
j_gene: TRBJ2-5
abundance: .
CDR3aa: ASSHSGRAGETQY